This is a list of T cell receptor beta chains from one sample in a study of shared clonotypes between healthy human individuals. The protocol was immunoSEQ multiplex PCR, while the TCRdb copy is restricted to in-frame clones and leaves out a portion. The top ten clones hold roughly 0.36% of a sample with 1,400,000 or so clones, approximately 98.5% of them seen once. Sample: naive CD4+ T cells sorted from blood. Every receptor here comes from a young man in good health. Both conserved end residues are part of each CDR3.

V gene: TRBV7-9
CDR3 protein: CASSLDQAFF

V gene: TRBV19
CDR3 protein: CASTPVTRVTNPQYF

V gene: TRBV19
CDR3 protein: CASSRVGVDTQYF

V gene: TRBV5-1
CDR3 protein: CASSLGLAVKTQYF

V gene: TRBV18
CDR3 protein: CASSPQGVANYGYTF

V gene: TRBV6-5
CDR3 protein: CASSYSEGGPFEQYF

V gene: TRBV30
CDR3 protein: CAWSVGGAYGYTF

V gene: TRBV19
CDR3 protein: CASSNTGHKGNTIYF

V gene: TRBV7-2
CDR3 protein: CASSLAGLASYEQYF

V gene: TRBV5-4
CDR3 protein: CASSLSQRTEAFF

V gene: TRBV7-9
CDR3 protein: CASSLVRASPSDDTF

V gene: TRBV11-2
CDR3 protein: CASSLVVSEKLFF

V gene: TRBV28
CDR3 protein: CASSRLDYNEQFF

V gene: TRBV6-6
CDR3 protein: CASSYKRLAAKTQYF

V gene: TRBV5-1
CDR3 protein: CASSLGSGETQYF

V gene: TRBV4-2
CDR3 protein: CASSPGQGDYGYTF

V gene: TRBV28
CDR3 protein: CASLAYRRTYEQYF

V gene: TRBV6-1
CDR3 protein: CASSEGLRGIKQFF

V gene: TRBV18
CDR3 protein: CASSQLPGLAGGLAKNIQYF

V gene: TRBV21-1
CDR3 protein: CASSKELGPGRTLSDEQYF

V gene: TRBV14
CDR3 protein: CASSQDVSAAGELFF

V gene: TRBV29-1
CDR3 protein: CSVRTASNQPQHF

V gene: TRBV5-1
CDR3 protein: CASSLDHEQYF

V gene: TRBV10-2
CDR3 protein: CASSGGGGLSGELFF

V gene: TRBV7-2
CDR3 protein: CASSGSTWAEQYF

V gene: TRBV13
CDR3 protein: CASRFTGGGYGYTF

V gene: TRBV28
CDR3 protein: CASTLDNYEQYF

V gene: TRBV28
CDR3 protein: CASSLLGNQPQHF

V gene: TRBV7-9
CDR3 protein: CASSLTPYEQYF

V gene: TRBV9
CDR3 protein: CASSAGVETQYF

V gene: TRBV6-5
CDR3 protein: CASSYRRTSYEQYF

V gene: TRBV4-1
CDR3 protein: CASSQGGGRIVDTQYF

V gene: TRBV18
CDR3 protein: CASSPRDLYADTQYF

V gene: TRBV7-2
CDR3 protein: CASSAALSGRVANEQFF

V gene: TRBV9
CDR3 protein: CASRLAWGNGELFF

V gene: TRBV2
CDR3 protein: CASTRNPPINQETQYF

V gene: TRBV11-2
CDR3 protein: CASSPTGTDGYTF

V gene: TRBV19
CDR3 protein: CASSIRRQGAANEKLFF

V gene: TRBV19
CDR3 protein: CASSTRGVAGNQPQHF

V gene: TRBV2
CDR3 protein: CASSAYRGQPQHF

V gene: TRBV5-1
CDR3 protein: CASSLGQTTDTQYF

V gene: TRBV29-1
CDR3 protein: CSVALTGTSGYSYEQYF